The entry that follows covers one T cell receptor beta chain sequence. The record originates from a study of blood T cell repertoires in COVID-19. Study context: COVID-19 samples, acute and convalescent, were from the United States, Italy and Spain. From T cells, B-cell-depleted T cells, or PBMCs came the material, which was cDNA or gDNA.

In the study's own analysis: By means of reference gene primer amplification, nucleated cell counts were estimated. Produced via immunoSEQ multiplex PCR; TCRdb's table is partial and in-frame only. V, J and clone size derive from that table, while D and trimming were established from the DNA sequence. The repertoire holds about 140,000 clones, with 80% to 85% as singletons. Germline CDR1 reads LGHDT; CDR2 reads YNNKEL (reference sequence). This CDR3 spans 17 amino acids. The trim removed 4 bases at V and 1 base at J, leaving 7 bases unmatched. The genes are TRBV3-1 (or the pseudogene TRBV3-2) and TRBJ2-6, with 7 bases matching TRBD1. What was sequenced was peripheral blood. This TCR was recovered from a human donor in a cohort sampled during active COVID-19. The DNA of the CDR3 is TGTGCCAGCAGCCGAGTGACAGGGTATTCTGGGGCCAACGTCCTGACTTTC. It codes for CASSRVTGYSGANVLTF.